This T cell receptor (beta chain) emerged from a study of T-cell reconstitution after alpha-beta-depleted transplantation in children. Regarding the study as a whole: T cells produced anew were the main source of T-cell counts and diversity one year after transplant. By about two months after transplant, alpha-beta T cells reportedly arose from several hundred graft clones that had expanded.

Trimming at V came to 6 bases and at J to 1 base, leaving 6 bases not matched to a gene. The CDR3 is made up of 15 amino acids. Germline V gives CDR1 MNHEY, CDR2 SMNVEV (reference sequence). A library of TCRbeta sequences, prepared with unique molecular identifiers, was generated. Via MiXCR, TCRdb re-called the PCR reads, giving one row per CDR3 protein. The sample records over 150,000 distinct CDR3 sequences, around 7% being singletons. The sample holds many counts of this clonotype. Its target is unknown. Sample: PBMCs, taken before TCRalphabeta/CD19-depleted stem cell transplant. This chain joins TRBV27 and TRBJ1-1; 9 bases fit TRBD1. This clonotype was sampled from a boy aged 2-15 years with acute lymphoblastic leukemia, due to receive a stem cell transplant. In DNA, the CDR3 is TGTGCCAGCAGAACGGGACAGGGTTCGAACACTGAAGCTTTCTTT. This translates into CASRTGQGSNTEAFF.